One sample yielded the 15 T cell receptor beta chains listed below, sequenced in a study of blood T cell repertoires in COVID-19. Sequencing used immunoSEQ multiplex PCR; TCRdb keeps in-frame clones, though not all of them. Here the sample spans under 300,000 clones, over 85% being singletons. What was sequenced was PBMCs or T cells enriched from blood (not recorded which). Receptors originate from a woman aged 60-70 years who had recovered from COVID-19.

The V and J genes are TRBV7-9 and TRBJ2-7; 8 bases map to TRBD1. The CDR3 is 17 amino acids. The V and J ends lost 3 bases and 0 bases, in that order; junction bases with no gene match: 10. CDR1 is SEHNR and CDR2 is FQNEAQ in the germline V gene (reference sequence). CDR3 in amino acids: CASSLRQGTKSSYEQYF. CDR3 coding DNA: TGTGCCAGCAGCTTGCGACAGGGGACCAAGAGCTCCTACGAGCAGTACTTC.

The chain has TRBV10-1 and TRBJ1-6; D possibly corresponds to TRBD1 (6 bases). The CDR3 totals 12 residues. CDR1 is WNHNN and CDR2 is SYGVQD in the germline V gene (reference sequence). The V gene lost 10 bases and the J gene lost 10 bases, with 14 bases spanning the gap. CDR3 amino acids: CATPKGESPLHF. The CDR3 DNA reads as TGCGCCACTCCGAAGGGGGAATCACCCCTCCACTTT.

CDR3 protein: CASSLPTPAGRNEAFF. In DNA, the CDR3 is TGTGCCAGCAGTTTACCCACACCGGCAGGCCGGAATGAAGCTTTCTTT. The rearrangement uses TRBV28 and TRBJ1-1; D not certain. Germline values: CDR1 MDHEN, CDR2 SYDVKM. CDR3 length: 16 residues. The V end was cut by 2 bases, the J end by 7 bases, with 20 bases between.

The chain's CDR3 is CASTSLRHYGYTF. CDR3 DNA sequence: TGTGCCAGCACCTCACTCAGGCACTATGGCTACACCTTC. The chain couples TRBV7-9 to TRBJ1-2; D gene uncertain. The CDR3 spans 13 residues. CDR1 and CDR2 (germline): SEHNR, FQNEAQ (reference sequence). The germline V and J ends were trimmed by 7 bases and 3 bases, with 12 bases remaining between them.

The CDR3 DNA reads TGTGCCAGCGGACGGGACAGGAACATCTATGGCTACACCTTC. It codes for CASGRDRNIYGYTF. The gene calls are TRBV28 and TRBJ1-2, with 8 bases matching TRBD1. Trimming cost V 8 bases and J 4 bases; bases outside gene matches: 9. CDR3 size: 14 residues. Germline lookup yields CDR1 MDHEN and CDR2 SYDVKM.

The chain is built from TRBV11-3 and TRBJ1-1; TRBD1 agrees at 8 bases. V shed 4 bases, J shed 5 bases, and the junction held 3 bases outside the gene matches. The CDR3 consists of 13 residues. The germline V gene has CDR1 SGHNT and CDR2 YENEEA. The CDR3 spells CASSWTGMTEAFF. The DNA for the CDR3 is TGTGCCAGCAGCTGGACAGGGATGACTGAAGCTTTCTTT.

The rearrangement joins TRBV7-8 to TRBJ2-3; TRBD1 matches at 7 bases. J lost 5 bases, V lost 3 bases, and 5 bases had no gene match. The CDR3 spans 14 residues. Germline CDR1 is SGHVS and CDR2 is FQNEAQ. The CDR3 spells CASSFPTGKDTQYF. The CDR3 bases are TGTGCCAGCAGCTTCCCGACAGGGAAAGATACGCAGTATTTT.

This chain uses TRBV28 with TRBJ1-2; D perhaps matches TRBD1 (6 bases). Trimming removed 6 bases at V and 4 bases at J, with 12 bases between. Germline CDR1 is MDHEN and CDR2 is SYDVKM. This CDR3 is 13 amino acids long. CDR3 nucleotide sequence: TGTGCCAGCAGCCAGGGGCCCATCTATGGCTACACCTTC. Translating gives CASSQGPIYGYTF.

This chain connects TRBV5-4 to TRBJ1-2; 8 bases are a match to TRBD1. Trimming at V came to 2 bases and at J to 3 bases, leaving 3 bases not matched to a gene. The CDR3 loop spans 14 amino acids. Germline V lookup: CDR1 SGHNT, CDR2 YYREEE (reference sequence). CDR3 in DNA: TGTGCCAGCAGCTTCCGGGACAGGCACTATGGCTACACCTTC. Translated: CASSFRDRHYGYTF.

The chain joins TRBV10-1 to TRBJ2-3; TRBD1 agrees at 12 bases. CDR1 is WNHNN, CDR2 SYGVQD, per germline (reference sequence). There are 14 residues in the CDR3. The ends lost 6 bases at V and 6 bases at J; junction bases unmatched: 4. CDR3 nucleotides: TGCGCCAGCAGGCCGGGACAGGGGGCGGATACGCAGTATTTT. This translates into CASRPGQGADTQYF.

This chain connects TRBV12-3 or TRBV12-4 to TRBJ1-1; 7 nucleotides agree with TRBD1. With 6 bases clipped from V and 4 bases from J, the junction kept 5 bases outside the gene matches. The CDR3 contains 13 residues. The chain's CDR3 is CASRTGFSTEAFF. The CDR3 region has the DNA TGTGCCAGCAGGACAGGGTTTAGCACTGAAGCTTTCTTT.

The chain uses TRBV2 and TRBJ1-2; 8 bases are a match to TRBD1. V gave up 7 bases and J gave up 4 bases; unmatched junction bases: 11. This CDR3 contains 15 residues. Germline loops: CDR1 SNHLY, CDR2 FYNNEI. The CDR3: CASTVTGGYPYGYTF. CDR3 DNA sequence: TGTGCCAGCACCGTAACAGGGGGTTATCCCTATGGCTACACCTTC.

The chain has TRBV3-1 (or the pseudogene TRBV3-2) and TRBJ1-1; D unresolved. The CDR3 loop spans 12 amino acids. The ends were cut back, 3 bases at V and 3 bases at J, with 5 bases in the middle. Germline loops: CDR1 LGHDT, CDR2 YNNKEL (reference sequence). The CDR3 reads CASSQEDTEAFF. The DNA for the CDR3 is TGTGCCAGCAGCCAGGAGGACACTGAAGCTTTCTTT.

V is TRBV15 and J is TRBJ2-7, with D possibly matching TRBD1 (6 bases). Germline CDR1 is LNHNV and CDR2 is YYDKDF (reference sequence). The CDR3 is 13 amino acids. The V and J ends lost 5 bases and 3 bases respectively, with 11 bases between them. CDR3 amino acids: CATSPRQVYEQYF. CDR3 in DNA: TGTGCCACCAGCCCCCGACAGGTCTACGAGCAGTACTTC.

The chain uses TRBV27 and TRBJ1-5, with TRBD1 identical over 10 bases. Trimming at V came to 1 base and at J to 7 bases, leaving 7 bases not matched to a gene. Germline lookup yields CDR1 MNHEY and CDR2 SMNVEV (reference sequence). The CDR3 totals 16 residues. The CDR3 DNA sequence: TGTGCCAGCAGTTTATGGGGACAGGGGAGGGTGCAGCCCCAGCATTTT. This encodes CASSLWGQGRVQPQHF.